This T cell receptor (beta chain) was obtained from a study of T cell clonotyping in hematopoietic cell transplantation. Study-wide points: After transplant, recipient diversity fell while pathologically expanded clonotypes grew through day 180.

This clone was seen only once. Its antigen is unknown. The data were produced by immunoSEQ multiplex PCR, yet TCRdb's version contains in-frame clones alone and is incomplete. The sample shows 11,000 or so clones, roughly 90% of them seen only once. As to time point: recipient sample about 28 days before transplant, after cytoreduction. The clonotype originates from a woman aged 40 to 50 with acute myeloid leukemia. Some clones in this sample may be carry-over from other donors' samples. The source was peripheral blood mononuclear cells, collected before stem cell transplant.

The CDR3 sequence: CASSRRENTEAFF. The CDR3 DNA sequence: TGTGCCAGCTCAAGGAGGGAAAACACTGAAGCTTTCTTT. J is TRBJ1-1 and V is TRBV2; no reliable D call. Germline values: CDR1 SNHLY, CDR2 FYNNEI. V was trimmed by 8 bases and J by 2 bases, leaving 12 bases between them. The CDR3 is 13 amino acids.